Below are 32 T cell receptor beta chains sequenced from a single sample in a study of control samples from healthy donors and cancer patients. Libraries were prepared by immunoSEQ multiplex PCR; TCRdb keeps only in-frame clonotypes and omits some of them. The sample consists of around 190,000 clones, just over 90% of them appearing once. Sequencing input: blood. These receptors originate from a man aged 30 to 39 in good health.

This chain connects TRBV19 to TRBJ2-3, with D perhaps being TRBD1 or TRBD2 (5 bases each). With 3 bases removed from V and 4 bases from J, the gap between germline ends came to 17 bases. Germline V gene lookup returns CDR1 LNHDA and CDR2 SQIVND (reference sequence). The CDR3 length is 16 residues. This CDR3 is CASSILPGAPADTQYF. The CDR3 bases are TGTGCCAGTAGTATTTTACCCGGGGCCCCCGCAGATACGCAGTATTTT.

The V call is TRBV4-2, the J call TRBJ2-3; 7 nucleotides align to TRBD2. Germline assignment: CDR1 LGHNA and CDR2 YNFKEQ. This CDR3 region has 17 residues. Unmatched junction bases numbered 8, after V lost 0 bases and J lost 2 bases. The chain's CDR3 is CASSQDPSGALTDTQYF. CDR3 in DNA: TGTGCCAGCAGCCAAGATCCTAGCGGAGCCCTCACAGATACGCAGTATTTT.

The CDR3 DNA follows: TGTGCCAGCAGCTGGATGGGGCGGCTACACGAGCAGTACTTC. This translates into CASSWMGRLHEQYF. This sequence joins TRBV2 and TRBJ2-7; perhaps TRBD1 as D (5 bases). V was cut by 6 bases and J by 5 bases, with 17 bases left in between. The CDR3 is 14 amino acids. CDR1 is SNHLY and CDR2 is FYNNEI in the germline V gene.

The rearrangement uses TRBV30 and TRBJ2-3; TRBD1 matches at 8 bases. Germline-derived CDR1 and CDR2 are GTSNPN and SVGIG (reference sequence). The CDR3 totals 15 residues. V dropped 2 bases and J dropped 4; count of bases not matched to a gene: 8. The CDR3: CAWSHRDRRPDTQYF. The CDR3 DNA follows: TGTGCCTGGAGTCACCGGGACAGGAGACCAGATACGCAGTATTTT.

The gene calls are TRBV30 and TRBJ1-3; D is uncertain. Per germline, CDR1 GTSNPN and CDR2 SVGIG (reference sequence). CDR3 length: 12 residues. V shed 2 bases and J shed 4 bases, with 6 bases lying between them. The DNA of the CDR3 is TGTGCCTGGAGTAGATTAGGAAACACCATATATTTT. Encoded protein: CAWSRLGNTIYF.

There are a few counts of this clone. This chain joins TRBV7-9 and TRBJ2-7, with 8 bases fitting TRBD1. With V trimmed by 4 bases and J by 5 bases, 10 bases remained unmatched. Per the germline V gene, CDR1 is SEHNR and CDR2 is FQNEAQ (reference sequence). The CDR3 totals 15 residues. The CDR3 sequence: CASSSSGGIMNEQYF. CDR3 nucleotide sequence: TGTGCCAGCAGCTCCTCAGGGGGCATTATGAACGAGCAGTACTTC.

V is TRBV27 and J is TRBJ2-1, with unresolved D. Germline V lookup: CDR1 MNHEY, CDR2 SMNVEV (reference sequence). The length of the CDR3 is 15 residues. The ends were cut back, 1 base at V and 1 base at J, with 8 bases in the middle. CDR3 region: CASSLWVGSYNEQFF. The CDR3 region has the DNA TGTGCCAGCAGTTTATGGGTGGGATCCTACAATGAGCAGTTCTTC.

V and J are TRBV5-4 and TRBJ1-2; TRBD1 matches 8 bases. Germline V gene lookup returns CDR1 SGHNT and CDR2 YYREEE (reference sequence). V was clipped by 5 bases and J by 4 bases; unmatched bases: 7. The CDR3 has 14 amino acids. CDR3 bases: TGTGCCAGCAGATTTTTCGACAGGGGCTATGGCTACACCTTC. Amino acid sequence: CASRFFDRGYGYTF.

The chain employs TRBV9 and TRBJ1-2; D is ambiguous. Trimming took 3 bases from V and 1 from J, leaving 10 bases between them. Germline lookup yields CDR1 SGDLS and CDR2 YYNGEE. The CDR3 length is 14 residues. The CDR3 bases are TGTGCCAGCAGCGCGGACCCCGTTAACTATGGCTACACCTTC. Amino acid sequence: CASSADPVNYGYTF.

V gene TRBV6-4 combines with J gene TRBJ2-5; TRBD1 is a possible D gene (7 bases). CDR3 size: 14 residues. Germline V gene lookup returns CDR1 MRHNA and CDR2 SNTAGT. Trimming cost V 8 bases and J 4 bases, with 17 bases left between them. The CDR3 DNA reads as TGTGCCAGCGCGCTTACAGGGGAGGCAGAGACCCAGTACTTC. This translates into CASALTGEAETQYF.

The chain joins TRBV4-1 to TRBJ2-1; D uncertain. CDR3 length equals 14 residues. CDR1 and CDR2 (germline): MGHRA, YSYEKL. V lost 8 bases, J lost 3 bases, and 14 bases lay in between. The CDR3 DNA follows: TGCGCCAGCGGTTACTCTCTCGGCTACAATGAGCAGTTCTTC. Translated: CASGYSLGYNEQFF.

This chain uses TRBV10-3 with TRBJ1-5; no definite D call. Germline V gives CDR1 ENHRY, CDR2 SYGVKD. The germline V and J ends were trimmed by 1 base and 1 base, with 11 bases remaining between them. The CDR3 covers 16 residues. CDR3 sequence: CAISELTRGSNQPQHF. The CDR3 DNA sequence: TGTGCCATCAGTGAGTTGACCCGAGGAAGCAATCAGCCCCAGCATTTT.

This clone has just a few counts. The chain combines TRBV6-5 with TRBJ2-7; 9 bases map to TRBD1. The V and J ends lost 7 bases and 7 bases, in that order; junction bases with no gene match: 14. This CDR3 region has 15 residues. Germline assignment: CDR1 MNHEY and CDR2 SVGAGI. The CDR3 DNA sequence: TGTGCCAGCAAGACCAGTCCGGGACAGGGAGGAGAGCAGTACTTC. Protein sequence: CASKTSPGQGGEQYF.

V and J are TRBV4-1 and TRBJ1-3; D possibly corresponds to TRBD1 (5 bases). Trimming left V 1 base short and J 4 bases short, with 14 bases between. Germline values: CDR1 MGHRA, CDR2 YSYEKL. CDR3 length equals 16 residues. CDR3 bases: TGCGCCAGCAGCCAAGGGACATTACGACAAGGAAACACCATATATTTT. Translated: CASSQGTLRQGNTIYF.

The chain recombines TRBV5-4 with TRBJ1-2; D might be TRBD1 (6 bases). V lost 4 bases, J lost 14 bases, and 18 bases lay in between. The CDR3 spans 12 residues. Germline CDR1 reads SGHNT; CDR2 reads YYREEE (reference sequence). CDR3 DNA: TGTGCCAGCAGCCCCGCTTTGGGGGGGCAGACCTTC. The encoded protein is CASSPALGGQTF.

The genes are TRBV29-1 and TRBJ1-4, with D possibly matching TRBD1 (6 bases). Germline values: CDR1 SQVTM, CDR2 ANQGSEA. The CDR3 spans 13 residues. V lost 7 bases to trimming and J lost 4 bases, with 13 bases between them. The chain's CDR3 is CSALGQLNEKLFF. In DNA, the CDR3 is TGCAGCGCTCTAGGACAGCTTAATGAAAAACTGTTTTTT.

The chain has TRBV7-9 and TRBJ2-2; maybe TRBD1 (5 bases). The CDR3 contains 15 residues. With 5 bases removed from V and 0 bases from J, the gap between germline ends came to 10 bases. CDR1 is SEHNR and CDR2 is FQNEAQ in the germline V gene (reference sequence). CDR3 coding DNA: TGTGCCAGCAGCCCAATCAGGGCGAACACCGGGGAGCTGTTTTTT. This codes for CASSPIRANTGELFF.

V is TRBV10-3 and J is TRBJ2-7; the match to TRBD1 covers 12 bases. CDR3 size: 16 residues. Germline V gives CDR1 ENHRY, CDR2 SYGVKD. The V and J ends lost 4 bases and 5 bases, in that order; junction bases with no gene match: 9. CDR3 protein: CAISGSPGQGANEQYF. The CDR3 DNA is TGTGCCATCAGTGGGTCGCCGGGACAGGGGGCCAACGAGCAGTACTTC.

The chain is built from TRBV19 and TRBJ2-2, with 11 bases that match TRBD1. Germline CDR1 reads LNHDA; CDR2 reads SQIVND (reference sequence). This CDR3 comprises 16 residues. Losses at the gene ends were 3 bases for V and 4 bases for J; bases not matched to a gene: 4. CDR3 residues: CASSIWTGGSTGELFF. The CDR3 coding sequence is TGTGCCAGTAGTATCTGGACAGGGGGCAGCACCGGGGAGCTGTTTTTT.

The chain combines TRBV15 with TRBJ2-3; D is possibly TRBD1 (6 bases). CDR1 and CDR2 (germline): LNHNV, YYDKDF (reference sequence). CDR3 length: 14 residues. Trimming took 2 bases from V and 4 from J, leaving 10 bases between them. The CDR3 DNA follows: TGTGCCACCAGCAGAAAAACAGGGCCAGATACGCAGTATTTT. Its protein product is CATSRKTGPDTQYF.

This chain joins TRBV5-1 and TRBJ1-1, with a possible D match to TRBD1 (5 bases). Trimming cost V 4 bases and J 0 bases, with 10 bases left between them. The CDR3 is made up of 14 amino acids. CDR1 is SGHRS and CDR2 is YFSETQ in the germline V gene. CDR3 in DNA: TGCGCCAGCAGCGAGACAGAGATGAACACTGAAGCTTTCTTT. Residues: CASSETEMNTEAFF. The entire variable domain, with the rest obtained from reference TRBV5-1 and TRBJ1-1, is as follows: KAGVTQTPRYLIKTRGQQVTLSCSPISGHRSVSWYQQTPGQGLQFLFEYFSETQRNKGNFPGRFSGRQFSNSRSEMNVSTLELGDSALYLCASSETEMNTEAFFGQGTRLTVV.

The gene calls are TRBV7-9 and TRBJ1-6, with D possibly matching TRBD1 (6 bases). Germline CDR1 reads SEHNR; CDR2 reads FQNEAQ (reference sequence). The CDR3 extends over 18 amino acids. V gave up 1 base and J gave up 7 bases, with 20 bases separating them. CDR3 in amino acids: CASSLDPSGGASNSPLHF. The CDR3 DNA follows: TGTGCCAGCAGCTTAGACCCCTCCGGGGGCGCATCGAATTCACCCCTCCACTTT.

This sequence joins TRBV11-2 and TRBJ1-1; tentatively, D is TRBD1 (6 bases). Trimming removed 3 bases from V and 6 bases from J, with 17 bases in between. The germline gives CDR1 SGHAT, CDR2 FQNNGV. The CDR3 runs 15 residues. The CDR3 loop reads CASSFEAKGDAEAFF. The CDR3 nucleotides read TGTGCCAGCAGCTTTGAGGCCAAGGGGGACGCTGAAGCTTTCTTT. Drawing the rest from reference TRBV11-2 and TRBJ1-1, the complete variable domain is EAGVAQSPRYKIIEKRQSVAFWCNPISGHATLYWYQQILGQGPKLLIQFQNNGVVDDSQLPKDRFSAERLKGVDSTLKIQPAKLEDSAVYLCASSFEAKGDAEAFFGQGTRLTVV.

The V gene is TRBV6-2 or TRBV6-3, the J gene TRBJ1-5, with D hard to call. Trimming removed 3 bases from V and 6 bases from J, with 9 bases in between. CDR3 length: 13 amino acids. CDR1 and CDR2 from the germline V gene are MNHEY and SVGEGT. CDR3: CASSYEGRQPQHF. The CDR3 coding sequence is TGTGCCAGCAGTTATGAGGGTCGTCAGCCCCAGCATTTT.

The J gene is TRBJ1-1, the V gene TRBV29-1; D is unclear. Looked up from germline, CDR1 is SQVTM and CDR2 is ANQGSEA. Trimming took 7 bases from V and 4 from J, leaving 19 bases between them. The CDR3 length is 14 residues. The DNA of the CDR3 is TGCAGCGCCGTTTTGGCGAGAATGGGCACTGAAGCTTTCTTT. Protein product: CSAVLARMGTEAFF.

This clone has just one count. The V call is TRBV7-2, the J call TRBJ1-6; weak D call: TRBD1 (5 bases). Germline CDR1 and CDR2: SGHTA and FQGNSA. The CDR3 loop spans 15 amino acids. Trimming left V 2 bases short and J 7 bases short, with 12 bases between. CDR3 sequence (DNA): TGTGCCAGCAGCTTAATGGGGGGTTGGAATTCACCCCTCCACTTT. This encodes CASSLMGGWNSPLHF.

The J gene is TRBJ1-6, the V gene TRBV27, with 9 bases matching TRBD1. Germline assignment: CDR1 MNHEY and CDR2 SMNVEV (reference sequence). The CDR3 has 15 amino acids. The trim removed 2 bases at V and 9 bases at J, leaving 5 bases unmatched. This CDR3 reads CASSLVGTGLSPLHF. In DNA form, the CDR3 reads TGTGCCAGCAGTTTAGTCGGGACAGGGCTTTCACCCCTCCACTTT.

The chain uses TRBV27 and TRBJ1-5; TRBD1 matches 8 bases. The length of the CDR3 is 17 residues. J gave up 4 bases and V 5 bases, and 13 bases lay outside the gene matches. Germline lookup yields CDR1 MNHEY and CDR2 SMNVEV (reference sequence). The CDR3 nucleotides read TGTGCCAGCAGTCCCCTCGGGCAGGGGGCTTCAAATCAGCCCCAGCATTTT. Translation: CASSPLGQGASNQPQHF.

The chain employs TRBV28 and TRBJ1-5, with D uncertain. The CDR3 is 14 residues long. Looked up from germline, CDR1 is MDHEN and CDR2 is SYDVKM. V was trimmed by 2 bases and J by 1 base, leaving 6 bases between them. The CDR3 region is CASSLRRSNQPQHF. CDR3 bases: TGTGCCAGCAGTTTACGACGCAGCAATCAGCCCCAGCATTTT. Full variable domain (outside the CDR3, taken from reference TRBV28 and TRBJ1-5): DVKVTQSSRYLVKRTGEKVFLECVQDMDHENMFWYRQDPGLGLRLIYFSYDVKMKEKGDIPEGYSVSREKKERFSLILESASTNQTSMYLCASSLRRSNQPQHFGDGTRLSIL.

This clone appeared a single time. The CDR3 bases are TGTGCCAGCAGAGAGATGGGGAGATCCATGGGTCAGTACTTC. Amino acid sequence: CASREMGRSMGQYF. The V and J genes are TRBV6-5 and TRBJ2-4; D perhaps matches TRBD2 (5 bases). Trimming took 6 bases from V and 12 from J, leaving 21 bases between them. The germline V gene encodes CDR1 MNHEY and CDR2 SVGAGI. The CDR3 consists of 14 residues.

Regarding this clone: At one end the junction does not follow the germline gene, possibly because of a read error. The genes are TRBV28 and TRBJ2-5, with 7 nucleotides matching TRBD2. CDR1 and CDR2 (germline): MDHEN, SYDVKM. The CDR3 runs 11 residues. This CDR3 reads CASSFRSGEHF. CDR3 in DNA: TGTGCCAGCAGTTTTAGGAGCGGGGAGCACTTC.

The chain has TRBV9 and TRBJ2-1; a possible D gene is TRBD1 (5 bases). CDR1 is SGDLS and CDR2 is YYNGEE in the germline V gene. This CDR3 region has 17 residues. Trimming took off 3 bases at V and 1 base at J, with 17 bases between the two ends. CDR3 residues: CASSGPPQGLSYNEQFF. DNA for the CDR3: TGTGCCAGCAGCGGACCTCCGCAGGGATTATCCTACAATGAGCAGTTCTTC.